This T cell receptor beta chain came from a study of shared clonotypes between healthy human individuals. Whole-study findings and limits: On the whole, naive subsets had larger estimated richness than memory subsets had. Measured sharing among donors was expected to vary with sequencing depth. Shared across a few donors were about 4.6% of the naive CD4 clonotypes.

As for this clone: Its antigen is still unknown.

The V end lost 1 base, the J end lost 1 base, and 7 bases lay between the germline ends. The germline V gene has CDR1 MGHDK and CDR2 SYGVNS. This CDR3 has 14 amino acids. Terminally differentiated effector memory CD45RA+ cells were excluded from the naive CD8 cells, which were CD45RO-negative and positively selected for CCR7. Assay used: immunoSEQ multiplex PCR; TCRdb lists only in-frame clones, some missing. This sample has around 1.9 million clones, with 85% to 95% found just once. This chain connects TRBV25-1 to TRBJ2-5; TRBD1 or TRBD2 may be the D gene (5 bases each). This clonotype was obtained from a man aged 18 to 30 in good health. Some clones in this sample may be carry-over from other donors' samples. The source material was naive CD8+ T cells from PBMCs. The CDR3 here is CASSEWGTQETQYF. The CDR3 DNA follows: TGTGCCAGCAGTGAATGGGGGACCCAAGAGACCCAGTACTTC.